The rows below give T cell receptor beta chains drawn from one sample of a study of blood T cell repertoires in COVID-19. Measured with immunoSEQ multiplex PCR; TCRdb has only the in-frame clones, and not every one. The sample has about 160,000 clones, 80% to 95% seen once. Material for sequencing was peripheral blood. Receptor source: a woman aged 50 to 60 with acute or convalescent COVID-19. Each CDR3 is given with its conserved first and last residue. The D gene is left open where the match is weak. Where a row states a size, it is once, few, many or the class of an expanded clone; other rows omit it.

J gene: TRBJ1-6
V gene: TRBV5-6
clone size: .
D gene: .
CDR3 DNA: TGTGCCAGCAGCCTGGGGAGGGGAAATTCACCCCTCCACTTT
CDR3 protein: CASSLGRGNSPLHF

J gene: TRBJ1-2
V gene: TRBV18
clone size: .
D gene: TRBD1
CDR3 DNA: TGTGCCAGCTCCGCAGGGGGGAGCTATGGCTACACCTTC
CDR3 protein: CASSAGGSYGYTF

J gene: TRBJ1-2
V gene: TRBV7-3
clone size: .
D gene: TRBD1
CDR3 DNA: TGTGCCAGCAGCGAAGGGACAGGGTCTGGCTACACCTTC
CDR3 protein: CASSEGTGSGYTF

J gene: TRBJ2-5
V gene: TRBV9
clone size: once
D gene: .
CDR3 DNA: TGTGCCAGCAGCGTAGCGGGGGTGACCCCTCAAGAGACCCAGTACTTC
CDR3 protein: CASSVAGVTPQETQYF

J gene: TRBJ2-3
V gene: TRBV27
clone size: .
D gene: TRBD2
CDR3 DNA: TGTGCCAGCAGTGAGACTAGCGGGGCAGATACGCAGTATTTT
CDR3 protein: CASSETSGADTQYF

J gene: TRBJ1-1
V gene: TRBV25-1
clone size: .
D gene: TRBD1
CDR3 DNA: TGTGCCAGCAGTGAGGGACAGGGGTATGGTGTCACTGAAGCTTTCTTT
CDR3 protein: CASSEGQGYGVTEAFF

J gene: TRBJ1-3
V gene: TRBV19
clone size: .
D gene: TRBD1
CDR3 DNA: TGTGCCAGTAGAGGGACAGGGGACGCCCTTAACACCATATATTTT
CDR3 protein: CASRGTGDALNTIYF

J gene: TRBJ2-1
V gene: TRBV6-5
clone size: .
D gene: .
CDR3 DNA: TGTGCCAGCAGGTTCGACAGCTCCTACAATGAGCAGTTCTTC
CDR3 protein: CASRFDSSYNEQFF

J gene: TRBJ2-1
V gene: TRBV5-6
clone size: .
D gene: .
CDR3 DNA: TGTGCCAGCACCTTGGGGCGGAGCTCCTACAATGAGCAGTTCTTC
CDR3 protein: CASTLGRSSYNEQFF

J gene: TRBJ2-1
V gene: TRBV7-6
clone size: .
D gene: TRBD1
CDR3 DNA: TGTGCCAGCAGCGCGGGGACAGGGGTTGGTAATGAGCAGTTCTTC
CDR3 protein: CASSAGTGVGNEQFF

J gene: TRBJ1-2
V gene: TRBV5-6
clone size: .
D gene: .
CDR3 DNA: TGTGCCAGCAGCTTCACAGGGCGCCGAGGCGGCTACACCTTC
CDR3 protein: CASSFTGRRGGYTF

J gene: TRBJ1-1
V gene: TRBV7-8
clone size: .
D gene: TRBD1
CDR3 DNA: TGTGCCAGCAGCCCCGGACAGGGAAGCCCCGCTTTCTTT
CDR3 protein: CASSPGQGSPAFF

J gene: TRBJ1-2
V gene: TRBV7-2
clone size: .
D gene: .
CDR3 DNA: TGTGCCAGCAGCCCGAGAACCGGGAGTGGCTACACCTTC
CDR3 protein: CASSPRTGSGYTF

J gene: TRBJ2-5
V gene: TRBV24-1
clone size: .
D gene: .
CDR3 DNA: TGTGCCACCAGTGAGCTGGGAGGGACCCAGTACTTC
CDR3 protein: CATSELGGTQYF

J gene: TRBJ1-1
V gene: TRBV7-9
clone size: .
D gene: .
CDR3 DNA: TGTGCCAGCAGCCTAAGTCAGGGGAACACTGAAGCTTTCTTT
CDR3 protein: CASSLSQGNTEAFF

J gene: TRBJ1-6
V gene: TRBV5-8
clone size: .
D gene: TRBD1
CDR3 DNA: TGTGCCAGCAGCCCCGACCGGGACAGGGGGAATTCACCCCTCCACTTT
CDR3 protein: CASSPDRDRGNSPLHF

J gene: TRBJ1-1
V gene: TRBV18
clone size: .
D gene: .
CDR3 DNA: TGTGCCAGCTCTCTTAACGGTAACACTGAAGCTTTCTTT
CDR3 protein: CASSLNGNTEAFF

J gene: TRBJ1-1
V gene: TRBV6-6
clone size: .
D gene: TRBD1
CDR3 DNA: TGTGCCAGCAGGAGGGACAGGGGGAAATATGAAGCTTTCTTT
CDR3 protein: CASRRDRGKYEAFF

J gene: TRBJ2-3
V gene: TRBV9
clone size: .
D gene: .
CDR3 DNA: TGTGCCAGCAGCGTAGGTTCGACTGCCTCAGATACGCAGTATTTT
CDR3 protein: CASSVGSTASDTQYF

J gene: TRBJ1-5
V gene: TRBV5-6
clone size: .
D gene: .
CDR3 DNA: TGTGCCAGCAGCTCGAATCCGGGGAATAGCAATCAGCCCCAGCATTTT
CDR3 protein: CASSSNPGNSNQPQHF

J gene: TRBJ2-7
V gene: TRBV28
clone size: .
D gene: TRBD1
CDR3 DNA: TGTGCCAGCAGTTTAGGACAGGGGCGCAGCGAGCAGTACTTC
CDR3 protein: CASSLGQGRSEQYF

J gene: TRBJ2-7
V gene: TRBV30
clone size: .
D gene: TRBD2
CDR3 DNA: TGTGCCTGGAGCACTAGCGGCACCTACGAGCAGTACTTC
CDR3 protein: CAWSTSGTYEQYF

J gene: TRBJ2-7
V gene: TRBV7-2
clone size: .
D gene: .
CDR3 DNA: TGTGCCAGCAGCTCCACATACGAGCAGTACTTC
CDR3 protein: CASSSTYEQYF

J gene: TRBJ1-1
V gene: TRBV19
clone size: .
D gene: .
CDR3 DNA: TGTGCCAGTAGTACCGGGGGGGAAACTGAAGCTTTCTTT
CDR3 protein: CASSTGGETEAFF

J gene: TRBJ1-5
V gene: TRBV20-1
clone size: once
D gene: .
CDR3 DNA: TGCAGTGCTAGTCATTACCCCAGGGTGTTAAGCAATCAGCCCCAGCATTTT
CDR3 protein: CSASHYPRVLSNQPQHF

J gene: TRBJ2-7
V gene: TRBV12-5
clone size: once
D gene: TRBD1
CDR3 DNA: TGTGCTAGTGGTTTGTTCCAGGGACAGGGCTACGAGCAGTACTTC
CDR3 protein: CASGLFQGQGYEQYF

J gene: TRBJ1-1
V gene: TRBV7-9
clone size: .
D gene: TRBD1
CDR3 DNA: TGTGCCAGCAGCTTAGTGAAGGGACAGGCGATGAACACTGAAGCTTTCTTT
CDR3 protein: CASSLVKGQAMNTEAFF

J gene: TRBJ2-3
V gene: TRBV5-1
clone size: .
D gene: TRBD1
CDR3 DNA: TGCGCCAGCAGCATAGGAAGACAGGGGATAAGCACAGATACGCAGTATTTT
CDR3 protein: CASSIGRQGISTDTQYF

J gene: TRBJ2-7
V gene: TRBV9
clone size: .
D gene: .
CDR3 DNA: TGTGCCAGCAGCGTAGATGAGGGCGTCTACGAGCAGTACTTC
CDR3 protein: CASSVDEGVYEQYF

J gene: TRBJ2-5
V gene: TRBV7-3
clone size: .
D gene: TRBD1
CDR3 DNA: TGTGCCAGCAGCCCCACAGGGGGCGTTGAGACCCAGTACTTC
CDR3 protein: CASSPTGGVETQYF

J gene: TRBJ2-7
V gene: TRBV11-3
clone size: .
D gene: TRBD1
CDR3 DNA: TGTGCCAGCAGCCTGGGACAGGGAATATCCTACGAGCAGTACTTC
CDR3 protein: CASSLGQGISYEQYF

J gene: TRBJ1-2
V gene: TRBV9
clone size: .
D gene: .
CDR3 DNA: TGTGCCAGCAGCGTATATGGTGGTAGAGGCTACACCTTC
CDR3 protein: CASSVYGGRGYTF

J gene: TRBJ1-2
V gene: TRBV6-4
clone size: .
D gene: TRBD1
CDR3 DNA: TGTGCCAGCAGGCAGGGGGCCTCTGGCTACACCTTC
CDR3 protein: CASRQGASGYTF

J gene: TRBJ2-1
V gene: TRBV19
clone size: .
D gene: TRBD2
CDR3 DNA: TGTGCCAGTAGCTCTATTGGGACTAGCGGTGAGCAGTTCTTC
CDR3 protein: CASSSIGTSGEQFF

J gene: TRBJ1-2
V gene: TRBV7-6
clone size: .
D gene: .
CDR3 DNA: TGTGCCAGCAGCTCCGGGGGTGGCTACACCTTC
CDR3 protein: CASSSGGGYTF

J gene: TRBJ2-1
V gene: TRBV30
clone size: .
D gene: .
CDR3 DNA: TGTGCCTGGAGTGTAGCTCTAGCGACCTGGGGTGAGCAGTTCTTC
CDR3 protein: CAWSVALATWGEQFF

J gene: TRBJ2-5
V gene: TRBV29-1
clone size: once
D gene: .
CDR3 DNA: TGCAGCGTCGGGTCGGCGGGAGAGACCCAGTACTTC
CDR3 protein: CSVGSAGETQYF

J gene: TRBJ2-5
V gene: TRBV7-9
clone size: .
D gene: TRBD1
CDR3 DNA: TGTGCCAGCAGCCCGGGACAGGGGGGGGAGACCCAGTACTTC
CDR3 protein: CASSPGQGGETQYF

J gene: TRBJ2-5
V gene: TRBV3-1/TRBV3-2
clone size: .
D gene: .
CDR3 DNA: TGTGCCAGCAGCCAAGCGGGGGAGACCCAGTACTTC
CDR3 protein: CASSQAGETQYF

J gene: TRBJ2-2
V gene: TRBV6-5
clone size: .
D gene: .
CDR3 DNA: TGTGCCAGCAGTCACCAGGCGGGCACCGGGGAGCTGTTTTTT
CDR3 protein: CASSHQAGTGELFF

J gene: TRBJ2-7
V gene: TRBV7-9
clone size: .
D gene: TRBD1
CDR3 DNA: TGTGCCAGCAGCCCGCGGGACAGGGTATACGAGCAGTACTTC
CDR3 protein: CASSPRDRVYEQYF

J gene: TRBJ1-5
V gene: TRBV19
clone size: once
D gene: .
CDR3 DNA: TGTGCCAGTAGTATCGCAGTGCGAGGATTGGGTGGCAATCAGCCCCAGCATTTT
CDR3 protein: CASSIAVRGLGGNQPQHF

J gene: TRBJ1-5
V gene: TRBV2
clone size: .
D gene: .
CDR3 DNA: TGTGCCAGTACCTTCCGGGAGGGGAGCAATCAGCCCCAGCATTTT
CDR3 protein: CASTFREGSNQPQHF

J gene: TRBJ1-6
V gene: TRBV25-1
clone size: .
D gene: .
CDR3 DNA: TGTGCCAGCTCGGACAGAAGCTCCTATAATTCACCCCTCCACTTT
CDR3 protein: CASSDRSSYNSPLHF

J gene: TRBJ1-2
V gene: TRBV7-8
clone size: few
D gene: .
CDR3 DNA: TGTGCCAGCAGCTTTTCCGCCTTGGGGGGCTATGGCTACACCTTC
CDR3 protein: CASSFSALGGYGYTF

J gene: TRBJ1-1
V gene: TRBV30
clone size: .
D gene: TRBD1
CDR3 DNA: TGTGCCTGGAGAACAGGGGGCGGGAGTACTGAAGCTTTCTTT
CDR3 protein: CAWRTGGGSTEAFF

J gene: TRBJ2-5
V gene: TRBV24-1
clone size: .
D gene: TRBD2
CDR3 DNA: TGTGCCACCAGTGATTTAGGGAGCGGGGCACAAGAGACCCAGTACTTC
CDR3 protein: CATSDLGSGAQETQYF

J gene: TRBJ2-7
V gene: TRBV10-3
clone size: .
D gene: TRBD2
CDR3 DNA: TGTGCCATCAGGGCTAGCGGGAGTTTAAGCGAGCAGTACTTC
CDR3 protein: CAIRASGSLSEQYF

J gene: TRBJ1-3
V gene: TRBV12-3/TRBV12-4
clone size: .
D gene: .
CDR3 DNA: TGTGCCAGCAGCATCGAGCCCGGGAGAGGTGAGAATTTT
CDR3 protein: CASSIEPGRGENF

J gene: TRBJ1-2
V gene: TRBV30
clone size: .
D gene: TRBD1
CDR3 DNA: TGTGCCTGGAGTGTTTGGGACAGGGAGGGCTACACCTTC
CDR3 protein: CAWSVWDREGYTF

J gene: TRBJ2-4
V gene: TRBV5-6
clone size: .
D gene: TRBD1
CDR3 DNA: TGTGCCAGCAGCCCCCGGACAGGGGCCATTCAGTACTTC
CDR3 protein: CASSPRTGAIQYF

J gene: TRBJ2-3
V gene: TRBV5-6
clone size: .
D gene: .
CDR3 DNA: TGTGCCAGCAGCTTTACAGGCCCGCCGGGGCAGTATTTT
CDR3 protein: CASSFTGPPGQYF

J gene: TRBJ1-2
V gene: TRBV9
clone size: .
D gene: .
CDR3 DNA: TGTGCCAGCAGCCAAGATACAGGGCGCGGCTACACCTTC
CDR3 protein: CASSQDTGRGYTF